The 9 T cell receptor beta chains below come from one sample, sequenced in a study of T cell repertoires in cytomegalovirus infection. TCRdb used MiXCR to reprocess the reads, holding one entry per CDR3 protein. The sample consists of nearly 550,000 distinct CDR3 sequences, 16% of them appearing once. Sample: CD8+ T cells from PBMCs. These TCRs come from a human donor in good health (CMV status not recorded). Some clones in this sample may be carry-over from other donors' samples.

This clonotype was observed many times. This chain uses TRBV28 with TRBJ1-5; no firm D call. Germline CDR1 MDHEN, CDR2 SYDVKM. V lost 6 bases, J lost 1 base, and 13 bases lay in between. CDR3 length: 15 residues. CDR3 amino acids: CASRDPLGSNQPQHF. The DNA for the CDR3 is TGTGCCAGCAGGGACCCCCTAGGGAGCAATCAGCCCCAGCATTTT.

CDR3 sequence reads: CATSRGPVGGGYGYTF. In DNA form, the CDR3 reads TGTGCCACCAGCAGGGGTCCGGTGGGGGGCGGCTATGGCTACACCTTC. V usage is TRBV15 and J usage is TRBJ1-2; a possible D gene is TRBD1 (6 bases). The germline V and J ends were trimmed by 3 bases and 4 bases, with 18 bases remaining between them. Germline CDR1 is LNHNV and CDR2 is YYDKDF (reference sequence). CDR3 size: 16 residues.

This clonotype came up many times. The chain links TRBV7-8 to TRBJ2-1; D gene uncertain. Deletions cut 5 bases from V and 3 bases from J, with 5 bases between. Germline CDR1 reads SGHVS; CDR2 reads FQNEAQ. The CDR3 runs to 12 residues. CDR3 nucleotide sequence: TGTGCCAGCAGCCCGGACTACAATGAGCAGTTCTTC. This translates into CASSPDYNEQFF.

The table lists this clonotype with many counts. The chain recombines TRBV7-2 with TRBJ2-4; a possible D gene is TRBD1 (5 bases). The V and J ends lost 5 bases and 6 bases respectively, with 14 bases between them. In germline, CDR1 is SGHTA, CDR2 FQGNSA. There are 14 residues in the CDR3. The DNA of the CDR3 is TGTGCCAGCAGCCCTCGAGAAGGGGTAAACATTCAGTACTTC. Translated: CASSPREGVNIQYF. Variable domain in full (rest from reference TRBV7-2 and TRBJ2-4): GAGVSQSPSNKVTEKGKDVELRCDPISGHTALYWYRQSLGQGLEFLIYFQGNSAPDKSGLPSDRFSAERTGGSVSTLTIQRTQQEDSAVYLCASSPREGVNIQYFGAGTRLSVL.

Many counts were recorded for this clonotype. The chain couples TRBV4-2 to TRBJ2-1, with TRBD1 matching over 8 bases. The CDR3 length is 16 residues. V lost 1 base to trimming and J lost 3 bases; unmatched junction nucleotides: 5. From germline, CDR1 is LGHNA and CDR2 YNFKEQ. The CDR3 loop is CASSQGETGVYNEQFF. The CDR3 DNA reads as TGTGCCAGCAGCCAAGGTGAGACAGGGGTCTACAATGAGCAGTTCTTC.

The CDR3 bases are TGTGCCAGCAGCTCCAGAAAACAAAACAGGGGGCTTTCCTACAATGAGCAGTTCTTC. Its protein product is CASSSRKQNRGLSYNEQFF. V gene TRBV7-3 combines with J gene TRBJ2-1; 9 bases match TRBD1. Germline V gene data show CDR1 as SGHTA and CDR2 as FQGTGA. Trimming took 4 bases from V and 1 from J; bases not matched to a gene: 14. CDR3 length: 19 amino acids. Using reference TRBV7-3 and TRBJ2-1 for the parts outside the CDR3, the full variable domain is GAGVSQTPSNKVTEKGKYVELRCDPISGHTALYWYRQSLGQGPEFLIYFQGTGAADDSGLPNDRFFAVRPEGSVSTLKIQRTERGDSAVYLCASSSRKQNRGLSYNEQFFGPGTRLTVL.

This clonotype was picked up many times. The chain employs TRBV14 and TRBJ2-2; 8 bases align to TRBD1. Germline-derived CDR1 and CDR2 are SGHDN and FVKESK. The CDR3 is made up of 13 amino acids. Unmatched junction bases numbered 0, after V lost 4 bases and J lost 5 bases. The DNA for the CDR3 is TGTGCCAGCAGCCGACAGGGGACCGGGGAGCTGTTTTTT. This encodes CASSRQGTGELFF.

The chain is built from TRBV28 and TRBJ1-2; D remains ambiguous. The CDR3 spans 14 residues. V was trimmed by 5 bases and J by 4 bases, leaving 14 bases between them. Germline assignment: CDR1 MDHEN and CDR2 SYDVKM. CDR3 DNA sequence: TGTGCCAGCAGTCTGCGAGGAGTCCCCTATGGCTACACCTTC. It codes for CASSLRGVPYGYTF.

This clonotype was observed many times. The rearrangement links TRBV28 to TRBJ2-4, with D tentatively TRBD1 or TRBD2 (5 bases each). The germline CDR1 and CDR2 sequences are MDHEN and SYDVKM. The CDR3 is made up of 13 amino acids. The ends were cut back, 6 bases at V and 6 bases at J, with 12 bases in the middle. Here the CDR3 DNA reads TGTGCCAGCAGGGAAACAGGAGGAAACATTCAGTACTTC. Translation gives CASRETGGNIQYF.